This TCR beta chain was recovered during a study of response to subunit inactivated influenza vaccine. Findings and caveats of the study: Few additional T cells are recruited per seasonal influenza vaccination, authors suggested.

TCRdb reprocessed the RT-PCR reads with MiXCR, giving one entry per CDR3 protein. The sample carries 500,000 to 550,000 distinct CDR3 sequences, less than 8% recorded once. Details on this clonotype: Antigen: not known.

Specimen: PBMCs from blood, collected less than 25 months after vaccination. The origin of this receptor is a man between 50 and 75 years old who received an inactivated influenza vaccine.

The CDR3 nucleotides are TGTGCCAGCAGCTACCCGGGACAGGACTACGAGCAGTACTTC. It codes for CASSYPGQDYEQYF. V usage is TRBV7-9 and J usage is TRBJ2-7, with 8 bases that match TRBD1. CDR1 is SEHNR and CDR2 is FQNEAQ in the germline V gene (reference sequence). Trimming at V came to 4 bases and at J to 3 bases, leaving 5 bases not matched to a gene. The CDR3 has 14 amino acids.